Included here is one T cell receptor beta chain sequence, with context. V lost 3 bases, J lost 3 bases, and 2 bases stayed unmatched. The CDR3 runs 15 residues. Looked up from germline, CDR1 is WNHNN and CDR2 is SYGVQD (reference sequence). Seattle's cohort entered during active infection and was followed longitudinally. This sample stems from a study of blood T cell repertoires in COVID-19. Overall study context: The study drew acute and convalescent COVID-19 samples from the United States, Italy and Spain. PBMCs, B-cell-depleted T cells, or T cells provided the cDNA or gDNA that made up the material.

In the authors' workflow: Amplification from reference gene primers served as the basis for estimated nucleated cell counts. Assay used: immunoSEQ multiplex PCR; TCRdb lists only in-frame clones, some missing. V and J calls and clone size follow that table, whereas D and trimming were derived from the DNA. This repertoire shows fewer than 350,000 clones, approximately 87% found once; its top ten account for over 9.5%. This chain uses TRBV10-1 with TRBJ2-6, with TRBD2 identical over 7 bases. Sequenced sample: peripheral blood. This sequence was found in a woman aged 25-40 years with COVID-19, enrolled during active disease. The CDR3 sequence is CASSDGGSGANVLTF. The CDR3 DNA reads TGCGCCAGCAGTGACGGGGGGAGTGGGGCCAACGTCCTGACTTTC.